A selection of T cell receptor beta chains follows, all from one sample in a study of CD8 T cells in ankylosing spondylitis. TCRdb reprocessed the 5' RACE reads with MiXCR, giving one entry per CDR3 protein. In the table there are 250,000 to 350,000 distinct CDR3 sequences, roughly 8% of which are singletons. The sequenced sample consisted of blood, either unsorted or a sorted T cell fraction (not recorded which). All receptors come from a male donor with ankylosing spondylitis. Both conserved end residues are part of each CDR3. D genes are given only for firm matches. The size of a clone is reported for some rows only, either as once, few or many, or as a class for expanded clones.

cdr3_length	j_call	clone_size	d_call	v_call	cdr3_aa	cdr3_nt
14	TRBJ2-7	few	.	TRBV20-1	CSARGAVKGYEQYF	TGCAGTGCTAGAGGGGCAGTAAAGGGGTACGAGCAGTACTTC
14	TRBJ2-7	.	.	TRBV7-9	CASSLVGGAYEQYF	TGTGCCAGCAGCTTAGTAGGCGGGGCCTACGAGCAGTACTTC
18	TRBJ2-2	few	TRBD1	TRBV19	CASSIAAAGGAWTGELFF	TGTGCCAGTAGTATAGCGGCGGCAGGGGGCGCTTGGACCGGGGAGCTGTTTTTT
14	TRBJ2-7	.	.	TRBV12-3/TRBV12-4	CASRSRSGGYEQYF	TGTGCCAGCAGGTCTAGGAGCGGCGGCTACGAGCAGTACTTC
16	TRBJ2-3	.	TRBD1	TRBV13	CASSGTGQLITDTQYF	TGTGCCAGCAGCGGAACGGGACAGTTGATAACAGATACGCAGTATTTT
13	TRBJ2-1	.	.	TRBV27	CASSLNAASEQFF	TGTGCCAGCAGTTTAAACGCAGCGAGTGAGCAGTTCTTC
17	TRBJ2-1	few	TRBD2	TRBV20-1	CSASGRLAGSSYNEQFF	TGCAGTGCTAGTGGGCGACTAGCGGGATCCTCCTACAATGAGCAGTTCTTC
15	TRBJ2-2	few	.	TRBV7-9	CASSFSTRVPGELFF	TGTGCCAGCAGCTTCTCAACCAGGGTGCCCGGGGAGCTGTTTTTT
16	TRBJ2-1	few	TRBD2	TRBV10-3	CATGGVRGREYNEQFF	TGTGCCACGGGCGGGGTCCGCGGGAGGGAATACAATGAGCAGTTCTTC
14	TRBJ2-3	.	.	TRBV2	CASRDYLFADTQYF	TGTGCCAGCAGGGACTACTTGTTTGCAGATACGCAGTATTTT
15	TRBJ2-1	many	TRBD2	TRBV3-1	CASSQQAGGPSEQFF	TGTGCCAGCAGCCAACAAGCGGGAGGGCCAAGTGAGCAGTTCTTC
16	TRBJ1-2	.	TRBD1	TRBV7-9	CASSLGLGTALYGYTF	TGTGCCAGCAGCTTAGGCTTGGGGACAGCCCTCTATGGCTACACCTTC
14	TRBJ1-2	few	.	TRBV27	CASSLGGASDGYTF	TGTGCCAGCAGTTTAGGGGGCGCATCTGATGGCTACACCTTC
15	TRBJ1-2	.	TRBD1	TRBV7-9	CASSGGTGGIEGYTF	TGTGCCAGCAGCGGCGGGACAGGGGGAATTGAGGGCTACACCTTC
16	TRBJ2-6	few	.	TRBV7-9	CASSTDGSSGANVLTF	TGTGCCAGCAGCACCGACGGAAGCTCTGGGGCCAACGTCCTGACTTTC
15	TRBJ2-4	few	.	TRBV20-1	CSASRGLIAKNIQYF	TGCAGTGCTAGCCGGGGGCTGATAGCCAAAAACATTCAGTACTTC
13	TRBJ1-4	many	.	TRBV29-1	CSVEVGAEEKLFF	TGCAGCGTCGAAGTAGGGGCCGAGGAAAAACTGTTTTTT
17	TRBJ1-1	many	.	TRBV4-1	CASSPAGEGGWDTEAFF	TGCGCCAGCAGCCCCGCCGGGGAGGGGGGTTGGGACACTGAAGCTTTCTTT
15	TRBJ2-2	few	.	TRBV3-1	CASSHVIQNTGELFF	TGTGCCAGCAGCCACGTGATCCAGAACACCGGGGAGCTGTTTTTT
15	TRBJ1-1	few	.	TRBV7-9	CASSLMVRVSAEAFF	TGTGCCAGCAGCTTAATGGTCAGGGTGTCGGCTGAAGCTTTCTTT
13	TRBJ1-1	many	.	TRBV14	CASSRRGNTEAFF	TGTGCCAGCAGCCGACGGGGGAACACTGAAGCTTTCTTT
16	TRBJ2-5	once	.	TRBV7-3	CASSLLPLEGQETQYF	TGTGCCAGCAGCTTACTGCCCCTAGAGGGTCAAGAGACCCAGTACTTC
13	TRBJ2-5	.	.	TRBV12-3/TRBV12-4	CASRSGSPETQYF	TGTGCCAGCAGGAGCGGGTCCCCAGAGACCCAGTACTTC
14	TRBJ2-7	.	.	TRBV18	CASSSQRTTYEQYF	TGTGCCAGCTCATCTCAACGAACCACGTACGAGCAGTACTTC
15	TRBJ1-2	.	TRBD1	TRBV5-6	CASWGQGAWDYGYTF	TGTGCCAGCTGGGGCCAGGGGGCATGGGACTATGGCTACACCTTC
13	TRBJ1-2	.	.	TRBV5-5	CASSPRGYYGYTF	TGTGCCAGCAGCCCCCGGGGATACTATGGCTACACCTTC
16	TRBJ2-7	few	.	TRBV6-5	CASSYSRREPPYEQYF	TGTGCCAGCAGTTACTCGAGACGGGAGCCCCCATACGAGCAGTACTTC
16	TRBJ2-7	many	TRBD2	TRBV18	CASSSSGRGFSYEQYF	TGTGCCAGCTCGTCTAGCGGGAGAGGGTTCTCCTACGAGCAGTACTTC
12	TRBJ1-1	few	.	TRBV29-1	CSVDTVNTEAFF	TGCAGCGTTGATACAGTCAACACTGAAGCTTTCTTT
11	TRBJ2-5	.	.	TRBV29-1	CSVLTGETQYF	TGCAGCGTCCTCACCGGAGAGACCCAGTACTTC
14	TRBJ1-1	.	.	TRBV12-3/TRBV12-4	CASWSRGLNTEAFF	TGTGCCAGCTGGAGTAGGGGCTTGAACACTGAAGCTTTCTTT
15	TRBJ2-7	few	.	TRBV5-5	CASSSLDSSSYEQYF	TGTGCCAGCAGCTCACTGGACAGCAGCTCCTACGAGCAGTACTTC
15	TRBJ2-5	.	.	TRBV7-2	CASSLGGGYQETQYF	TGTGCCAGCAGCTTAGGTGGGGGGTACCAAGAGACCCAGTACTTC
13	TRBJ2-3	few	.	TRBV20-1	CSASGQRTDTQYF	TGCAGTGCTAGTGGACAGAGGACAGATACGCAGTATTTT
14	TRBJ1-1	many	.	TRBV29-1	CSVVFSGQNTEAFF	TGCAGCGTTGTTTTCTCCGGACAGAACACTGAAGCTTTCTTT
17	TRBJ1-5	.	.	TRBV4-1	CASSQGRGGREDQPQHF	TGCGCCAGCAGCCAAGGTCGGGGGGGGAGGGAGGATCAGCCCCAGCATTTT
15	TRBJ2-7	.	.	TRBV9	CASSVAALPGDEQYF	TGTGCCAGCAGCGTAGCAGCGCTCCCGGGGGACGAGCAGTACTTC
17	TRBJ2-2	.	.	TRBV7-6	CASSSGGQATTTGELFF	TGTGCCAGCAGCTCCGGTGGGCAGGCAACCACCACCGGGGAGCTGTTTTTT
14	TRBJ2-1	few	.	TRBV18	CASSTSRSWNEQFF	TGTGCCAGCTCAACCTCGCGGAGCTGGAATGAGCAGTTCTTC
12	TRBJ1-1	.	TRBD1	TRBV10-3	CAIKGQYTEAFF	TGTGCCATCAAGGGACAGTACACTGAAGCTTTCTTT
15	TRBJ2-2	many	.	TRBV12-3/TRBV12-4	CASNRDGELAGELFF	TGTGCCAGCAACCGGGACGGGGAGTTGGCCGGGGAGCTGTTTTTT
14	TRBJ2-3	.	.	TRBV7-6	CASSTQGAVDTQYF	TGTGCCAGCAGCACACAGGGAGCAGTAGATACGCAGTATTTT
15	TRBJ2-5	.	TRBD2	TRBV7-3	CASSFGLAGSETQYF	TGTGCCAGCAGCTTTGGGCTAGCGGGATCGGAGACCCAGTACTTC
15	TRBJ2-7	many	.	TRBV9	CASSVAAGTTYEQYF	TGTGCCAGCAGCGTCGCGGCAGGGACGACCTACGAGCAGTACTTC
14	TRBJ1-2	few	.	TRBV7-2	CASSPGRFNYGYTF	TGTGCCAGCAGCCCGGGACGGTTTAACTATGGCTACACCTTC
13	TRBJ1-3	few	.	TRBV12-3/TRBV12-4	CASSFFGGNTIYF	TGTGCCAGCAGTTTCTTTGGGGGAAACACCATATATTTT
15	TRBJ1-6	.	.	TRBV6-1	CASSDGPGYNSPLHF	TGTGCCAGCAGTGATGGACCAGGCTATAATTCACCCCTCCACTTT
13	TRBJ2-1	few	.	TRBV2	CASRLTERSEQFF	TGTGCCAGCAGACTGACTGAGAGGAGTGAGCAGTTCTTC
15	TRBJ1-2	many	TRBD1	TRBV4-3	CASSQDPGQSYGYTF	TGCGCCAGCAGCCAGGATCCGGGACAGAGTTATGGCTACACCTTC
12	TRBJ2-1	many	.	TRBV30	CAWSVRRAEQFF	TGTGCCTGGAGTGTACGCAGGGCTGAGCAGTTCTTC
15	TRBJ2-7	.	.	TRBV7-9	CASSPRGPRAYEQYF	TGTGCCAGCAGCCCGAGGGGCCCCAGGGCCTACGAGCAGTACTTC